Following are 3 T cell receptor beta chains from one sample sequenced in a study of blood T cell repertoires in COVID-19. Clones were read by immunoSEQ multiplex PCR, and TCRdb kept only the in-frame ones, dropping some. The table shows 25,000 to 35,000 clones, with 75% to 90% occurring only once. The sequencing sample was made of peripheral blood. Receptors originate from a human donor in a cohort sampled during active COVID-19.

This rearrangement joins TRBV6-5 to TRBJ1-1; possibly TRBD1 for D (5 bases). The V end was cut by 6 bases, the J end by 2 bases, with 16 bases between. In germline, CDR1 is MNHEY, CDR2 SVGAGI. This CDR3 is built from 15 residues. The CDR3 here is CASSPLKGQNTEAFF. The CDR3 coding sequence is TGTGCCAGCAGCCCACTCAAAGGACAAAACACTGAAGCTTTCTTT.

The chain carries TRBV5-1 and TRBJ2-5, with TRBD2 matching over 15 bases. The CDR3 is made up of 16 amino acids. Germline-derived CDR1 and CDR2 are SGHRS and YFSETQ. Germline trimming cut 4 bases from V and 4 bases from J; bases unmatched to any gene: 5. CDR3 sequence: CASSEGLAGGSETQYF. The CDR3 DNA reads TGCGCCAGCAGCGAGGGACTAGCGGGGGGATCAGAGACCCAGTACTTC.

The chain uses TRBV11-2 and TRBJ2-7; 8 nucleotides line up with TRBD2. The J segment lost 3 bases and the V segment lost 3 bases, leaving 4 bases of the junction unmatched. The CDR3 has 14 amino acids. CDR1 and CDR2 (germline): SGHAT, FQNNGV. CDR3 residues: CASSFGGRFYEQYF. DNA of the CDR3: TGTGCCAGCAGCTTCGGCGGGAGGTTCTACGAGCAGTACTTC.